This entry features one T cell receptor beta chain sequence. Antigen unknown. The ends were cut back, 5 bases at V and 2 bases at J, with 19 bases in the middle. Germline CDR1 reads SGHTA; CDR2 reads FQGNSA. The CDR3 contains 17 residues. Roughly 0.45 to 1 ug RNA was reverse transcribed with random hexamers. With immunoSEQ multiplex PCR, TCR beta CDR3 was amplified across 54 Vbeta and 13 Jbeta. TCRdb used MiXCR to reprocess the immunoSEQ multiplex PCR reads, holding one entry per CDR3 protein. The table shows 400,000 or so distinct CDR3 sequences, with about 85% occurring only once. This specimen belongs to a study of CD8 T cells in Susac syndrome. Study conclusions and caveats: The study recognized that the number of individuals in its TCR sequencing and HLA analysis was relatively small.

The authors sequenced TCR beta from blood CD8+ and CD4+ T cells. Both CD4+ and CD8+ T cells were negatively isolated, and TEMRA cells underwent FACS enrichment. V and J are TRBV7-2 and TRBJ2-1; maybe TRBD1 (6 bases). The receptor's source is a human donor with multiple sclerosis. Sequencing was done on a sample of CD8+ T cells from PBMCs. The CDR3 spells CASSDPGAGETYNEQFF. Written as DNA, the CDR3 is TGTGCCAGCAGCGACCCCGGAGCAGGGGAAACCTACAATGAGCAGTTCTTC.